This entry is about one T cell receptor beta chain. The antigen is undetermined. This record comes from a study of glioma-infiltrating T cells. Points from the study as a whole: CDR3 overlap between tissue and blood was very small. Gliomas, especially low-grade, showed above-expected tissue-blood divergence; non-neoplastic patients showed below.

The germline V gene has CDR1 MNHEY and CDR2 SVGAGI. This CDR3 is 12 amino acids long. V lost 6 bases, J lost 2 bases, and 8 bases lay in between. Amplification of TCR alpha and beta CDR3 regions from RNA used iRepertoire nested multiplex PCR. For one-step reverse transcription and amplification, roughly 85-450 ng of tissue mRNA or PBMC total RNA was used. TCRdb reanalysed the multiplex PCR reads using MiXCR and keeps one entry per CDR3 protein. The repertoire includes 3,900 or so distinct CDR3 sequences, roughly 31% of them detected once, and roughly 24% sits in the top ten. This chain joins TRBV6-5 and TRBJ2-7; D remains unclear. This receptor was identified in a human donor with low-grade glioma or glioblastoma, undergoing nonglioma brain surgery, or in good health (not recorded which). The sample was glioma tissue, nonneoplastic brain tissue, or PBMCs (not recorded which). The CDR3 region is CASRELAYEQYF. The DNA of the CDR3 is TGTGCCAGCAGGGAGCTAGCCTACGAGCAGTACTTC.